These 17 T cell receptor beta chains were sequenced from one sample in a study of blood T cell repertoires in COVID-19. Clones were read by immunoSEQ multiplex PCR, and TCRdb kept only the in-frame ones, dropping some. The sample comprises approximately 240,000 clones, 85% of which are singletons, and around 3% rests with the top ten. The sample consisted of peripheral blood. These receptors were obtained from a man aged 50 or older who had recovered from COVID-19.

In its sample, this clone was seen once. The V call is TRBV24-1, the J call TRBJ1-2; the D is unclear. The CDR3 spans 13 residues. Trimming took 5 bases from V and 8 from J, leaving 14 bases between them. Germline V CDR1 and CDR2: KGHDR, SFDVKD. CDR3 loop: CATSGTHWEGYTF. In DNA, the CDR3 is TGTGCCACCAGTGGTACCCATTGGGAGGGCTACACCTTC.

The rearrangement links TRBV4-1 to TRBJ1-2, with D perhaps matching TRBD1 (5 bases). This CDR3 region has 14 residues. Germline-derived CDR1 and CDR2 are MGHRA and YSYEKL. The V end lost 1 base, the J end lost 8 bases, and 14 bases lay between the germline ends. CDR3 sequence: CASSQVDSGLGYTF. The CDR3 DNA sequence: TGCGCCAGCAGCCAAGTAGACAGTGGATTGGGCTACACCTTC.

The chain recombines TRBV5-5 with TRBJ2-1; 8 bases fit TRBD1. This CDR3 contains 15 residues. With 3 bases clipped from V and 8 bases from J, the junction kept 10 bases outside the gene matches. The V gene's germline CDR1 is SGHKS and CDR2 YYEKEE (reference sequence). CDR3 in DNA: TGTGCCAGCAGCTGGCAGGGGGCTGCGGCGGATGAGCAGTTCTTC. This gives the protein CASSWQGAAADEQFF.

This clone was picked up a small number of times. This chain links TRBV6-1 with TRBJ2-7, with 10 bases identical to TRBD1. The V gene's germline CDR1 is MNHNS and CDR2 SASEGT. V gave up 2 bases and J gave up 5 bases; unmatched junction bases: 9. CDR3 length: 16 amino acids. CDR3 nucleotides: TGTGCCAGCAGTGAACGTTTGGGACAGGGGTCGAACGAGCAGTACTTC. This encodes CASSERLGQGSNEQYF.

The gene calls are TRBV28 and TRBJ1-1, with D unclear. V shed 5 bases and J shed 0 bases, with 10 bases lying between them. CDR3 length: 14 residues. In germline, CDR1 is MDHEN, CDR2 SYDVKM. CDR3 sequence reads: CASSQSRVNTEAFF. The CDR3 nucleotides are TGTGCCAGCAGTCAGAGTCGGGTGAACACTGAAGCTTTCTTT. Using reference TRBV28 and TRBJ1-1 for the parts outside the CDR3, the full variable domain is DVKVTQSSRYLVKRTGEKVFLECVQDMDHENMFWYRQDPGLGLRLIYFSYDVKMKEKGDIPEGYSVSREKKERFSLILESASTNQTSMYLCASSQSRVNTEAFFGQGTRLTVV.

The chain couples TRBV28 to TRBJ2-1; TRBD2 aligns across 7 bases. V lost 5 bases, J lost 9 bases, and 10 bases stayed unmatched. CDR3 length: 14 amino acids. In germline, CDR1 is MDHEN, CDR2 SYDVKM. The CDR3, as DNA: TGTGCCAGCAGTACAGCGGGACTTGGGAGTGAGCAGTTCTTC. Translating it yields CASSTAGLGSEQFF. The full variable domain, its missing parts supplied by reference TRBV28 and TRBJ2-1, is DVKVTQSSRYLVKRTGEKVFLECVQDMDHENMFWYRQDPGLGLRLIYFSYDVKMKEKGDIPEGYSVSREKKERFSLILESASTNQTSMYLCASSTAGLGSEQFFGPGTRLTVL.

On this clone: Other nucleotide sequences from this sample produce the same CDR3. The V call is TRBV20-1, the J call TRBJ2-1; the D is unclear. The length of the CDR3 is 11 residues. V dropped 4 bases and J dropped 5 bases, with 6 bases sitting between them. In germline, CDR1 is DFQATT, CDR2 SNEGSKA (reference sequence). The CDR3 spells CSATRHNEQFF. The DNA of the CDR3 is TGCAGTGCTACTAGGCACAATGAGCAGTTCTTC.

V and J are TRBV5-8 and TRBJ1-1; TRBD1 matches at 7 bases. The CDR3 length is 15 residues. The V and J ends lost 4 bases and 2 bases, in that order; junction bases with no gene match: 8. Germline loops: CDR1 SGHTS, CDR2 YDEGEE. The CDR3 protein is CASSLGQHTNTEAFF. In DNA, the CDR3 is TGTGCCAGCAGCCTGGGACAGCACACTAACACTGAAGCTTTCTTT.

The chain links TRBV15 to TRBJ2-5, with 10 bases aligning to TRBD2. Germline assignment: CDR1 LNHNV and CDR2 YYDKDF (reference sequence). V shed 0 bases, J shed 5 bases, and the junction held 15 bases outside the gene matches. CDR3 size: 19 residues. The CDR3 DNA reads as TGTGCCACCAGCAGAGATCTCTTGCAGGCTAGCGGGAGTCGGGAGACCCAGTACTTC. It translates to CATSRDLLQASGSRETQYF.

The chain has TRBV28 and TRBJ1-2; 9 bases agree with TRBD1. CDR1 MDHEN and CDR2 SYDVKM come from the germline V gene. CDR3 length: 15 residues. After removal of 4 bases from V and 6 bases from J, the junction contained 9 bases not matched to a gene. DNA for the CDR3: TGTGCCAGCAGTTACTATCCGGGACAGGGCCATGGCTACACCTTC. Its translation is CASSYYPGQGHGYTF.

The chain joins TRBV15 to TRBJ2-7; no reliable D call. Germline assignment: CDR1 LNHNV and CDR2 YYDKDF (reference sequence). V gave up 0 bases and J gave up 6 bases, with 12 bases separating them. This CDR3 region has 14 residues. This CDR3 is CATSRDLGRSEQYF. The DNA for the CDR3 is TGTGCCACCAGCAGAGACCTAGGTCGGTCCGAGCAGTACTTC.

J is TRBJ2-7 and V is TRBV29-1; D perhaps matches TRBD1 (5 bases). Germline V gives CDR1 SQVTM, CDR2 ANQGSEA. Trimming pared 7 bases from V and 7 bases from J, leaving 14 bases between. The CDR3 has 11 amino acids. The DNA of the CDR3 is TGCAGCGCCGGACACTCTCGGGAGCAGTACTTC. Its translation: CSAGHSREQYF.

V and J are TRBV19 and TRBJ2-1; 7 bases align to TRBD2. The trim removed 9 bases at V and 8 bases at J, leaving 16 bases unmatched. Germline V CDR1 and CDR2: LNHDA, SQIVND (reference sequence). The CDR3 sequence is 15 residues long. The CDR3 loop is CASSNPGGIIYEQFF. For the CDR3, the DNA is TGTGCCAGCTCTAACCCGGGAGGTATTATATATGAGCAGTTCTTC.

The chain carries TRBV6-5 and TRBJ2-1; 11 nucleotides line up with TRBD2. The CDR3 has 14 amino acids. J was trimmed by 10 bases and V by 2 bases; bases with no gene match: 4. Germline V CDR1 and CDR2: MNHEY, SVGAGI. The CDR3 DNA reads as TGTGCCAGCAGTTACGAACTAGCGGGAGTAGAGCAGTTCTTC. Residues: CASSYELAGVEQFF.

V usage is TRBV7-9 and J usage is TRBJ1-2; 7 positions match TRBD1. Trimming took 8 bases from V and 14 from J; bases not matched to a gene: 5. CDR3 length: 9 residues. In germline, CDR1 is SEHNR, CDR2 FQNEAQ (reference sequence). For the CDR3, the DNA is TGTGCCAGCGATAAGGGGGCGACCTTC. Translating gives CASDKGATF.

The CDR3 DNA is TGCGCCAGCAGCTGGGGGCGAACAGGGGATACGCAGTATTTT. This gives the protein CASSWGRTGDTQYF. This chain connects TRBV5-1 to TRBJ2-3, with a tentative D call TRBD1 (6 bases). CDR1 and CDR2 from the germline V gene are SGHRS and YFSETQ. The V gene lost 3 bases and the J gene lost 6 bases, with 14 bases spanning the gap. This CDR3 contains 14 residues.

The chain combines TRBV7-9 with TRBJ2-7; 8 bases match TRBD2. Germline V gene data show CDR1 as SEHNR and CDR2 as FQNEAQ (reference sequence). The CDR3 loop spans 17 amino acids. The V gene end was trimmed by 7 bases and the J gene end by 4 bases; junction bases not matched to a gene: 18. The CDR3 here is CASTYEHQREFGYEQYF. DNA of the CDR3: TGTGCCAGCACCTATGAACACCAGCGGGAGTTTGGGTACGAGCAGTACTTC.